This T cell receptor (beta chain) was found in a study of blood T cells in healthy people across ages. The use of a sample-barcoded 5' primer and a J-beta primer mix characterized a second PCR of roughly 7 to 12 cycles. MiXCR was run by TCRdb on the 5' RACE reads, yielding one entry per CDR3 protein. The data show hundreds of thousands of distinct CDR3 sequences, with about 61% seen just once and 20% to 30% held by the top ten. The V gene's germline CDR1 is LNHNV and CDR2 YYDKDF (reference sequence). Deletions cut 3 bases from V and 4 bases from J, with 10 bases between. This CDR3 is 13 amino acids long.

The sample was blood. The clonotype was recovered from a man aged 35 to 55 in good health. This chain connects TRBV15 to TRBJ2-7; D gene unclear. The CDR3 spells CATSSLSSYEQYF. The CDR3 region has the DNA TGTGCCACCAGCAGTCTCTCGTCGTACGAGCAGTACTTC. Based on the CDR3 plus reference TRBV15 and TRBJ2-7, the full variable domain is DAMVIQNPRYQVTQFGKPVTLSCSQTLNHNVMYWYQQKSSQAPKLLFHYYDKDFNNEADTPDNFQSRRPNTSFCFLDIRSPGLGDTAMYLCATSSLSSYEQYFGPGTRLTVT.